The 29 T cell receptor beta chains listed next were all sequenced from one sample in a study of OX40 agonist ivuxolimab in advanced cancers. The repertoire was sequenced with immunoSEQ multiplex PCR; TCRdb's copy has only in-frame clones and lacks some. The top ten hold about 20% of the sample, which has tens of thousands of clones, about 80% seen once. The sequences come from CD4+ or CD8+ T cells sorted from blood, collected in a trial of the OX40 agonist ivuxolimab. The source of these receptors is an adult with an advanced solid tumor such as melanoma, head and neck, liver or kidney cancer.

This chain connects TRBV30 to TRBJ2-1; 10 bases map to TRBD1. Germline V gene lookup returns CDR1 GTSNPN and CDR2 SVGIG (reference sequence). Unmatched junction bases numbered 6, after V lost 2 bases and J lost 8 bases. This CDR3 is built from 14 residues. The CDR3 coding sequence is TGTGCCTGGAGTATGGACAGGGGGATCTATGAGCAGTTCTTC. It yields the protein CAWSMDRGIYEQFF.

The J gene is TRBJ2-1, the V gene TRBV5-1; 12 nucleotides line up with TRBD2. This CDR3 region has 16 residues. Germline CDR1 and CDR2: SGHRS and YFSETQ. V trimming: 0 bases; J trimming: 3 bases; junction bases outside the gene matches: 1. CDR3 sequence: CASSLVLAGGYNEQFF. In nucleotides, the CDR3 is TGCGCCAGCAGCTTGGTACTAGCGGGAGGCTACAATGAGCAGTTCTTC.

This clone was recorded only once. This chain links TRBV4-1 with TRBJ1-1; D remains ambiguous. The V gene lost 3 bases and the J gene lost 7 bases, with 12 bases spanning the gap. Looked up from germline, CDR1 is MGHRA and CDR2 is YSYEKL. The CDR3 runs to 13 residues. The CDR3 nucleotides are TGCGCCAGCAGCCAGCGGGGTGGCCTTGAAGCTTTCTTT. Translated, it gives CASSQRGGLEAFF.

The chain employs TRBV2 and TRBJ2-3, with D perhaps given as TRBD1 or TRBD2 (7 bases each). Trimming took 9 bases from V and 5 from J, leaving 15 bases between them. Germline loops: CDR1 SNHLY, CDR2 FYNNEI. This CDR3 region has 13 residues. DNA of the CDR3: TGTGCCAGGGCGACAGGGAGGGGAGATACGCAGTATTTT. It translates to CARATGRGDTQYF.

V is TRBV5-1 and J is TRBJ2-1, with TRBD2 as a possible D gene (5 bases). The germline gives CDR1 SGHRS, CDR2 YFSETQ. The CDR3 loop spans 13 amino acids. V was shortened by 5 bases and J by 2 bases, with 8 bases between the two germline ends. Written as DNA, the CDR3 is TGCGCCAGCAGAGCGGAAACCTACAATGAGCAGTTCTTC. This encodes CASRAETYNEQFF.

The chain recombines TRBV10-3 with TRBJ2-2; the D call may be TRBD1 or TRBD2 (5 bases each). This CDR3 is 16 amino acids long. V was cut by 3 bases and J by 1 base, with 12 bases left in between. The germline CDR1 and CDR2 sequences are ENHRY and SYGVKD. CDR3 residues: CAISETGRENTGELFF. CDR3 DNA sequence: TGTGCCATCAGTGAAACAGGACGGGAGAACACCGGGGAGCTGTTTTTT.

The chain employs TRBV5-1 and TRBJ2-2; D is possibly TRBD1 (6 bases). The V gene's germline CDR1 is SGHRS and CDR2 YFSETQ. The length of the CDR3 is 16 residues. V was shortened by 1 base and J by 1 base, with 11 bases between the two germline ends. DNA of the CDR3: TGCGCCAGCAGCTTGACCGGGACACAGAACACCGGGGAGCTGTTTTTT. It is translated as CASSLTGTQNTGELFF. Based on the CDR3 plus reference TRBV5-1 and TRBJ2-2, the full variable domain is KAGVTQTPRYLIKTRGQQVTLSCSPISGHRSVSWYQQTPGQGLQFLFEYFSETQRNKGNFPGRFSGRQFSNSRSEMNVSTLELGDSALYLCASSLTGTQNTGELFFGEGSRLTVL.

This clone was detected a few times. This chain joins TRBV10-1 and TRBJ2-5; 13 bases map to TRBD2. Germline CDR1 and CDR2: WNHNN and SYGVQD (reference sequence). The CDR3 spans 15 residues. The ends lost 4 bases at V and 3 bases at J; junction bases unmatched: 2. The CDR3 spells CASSGGTSGEETQYF. CDR3 in DNA: TGCGCCAGCAGTGGAGGGACTAGCGGGGAAGAGACCCAGTACTTC.

The J gene is TRBJ1-1, the V gene TRBV6-5; possibly TRBD1 for D (5 bases). Deletions cut 6 bases from V and 2 bases from J, with 13 bases between. The CDR3 has 14 amino acids. Germline assignment: CDR1 MNHEY and CDR2 SVGAGI. CDR3: CASRDPGPNTEAFF. CDR3 nucleotides: TGTGCCAGCAGGGACCCGGGACCCAACACTGAAGCTTTCTTT.

This clone was counted once. The V call is TRBV7-3, the J call TRBJ2-7; 11 bases are a match to TRBD1. This CDR3 region has 15 residues. V shed 2 bases, J shed 4 bases, and the junction held 4 bases outside the gene matches. Germline loops: CDR1 SGHTA, CDR2 FQGTGA. CDR3 nucleotides: TGTGCCAGCAGCTTAGGACAGGGGGCCGGGTACGAGCAGTACTTC. Protein sequence: CASSLGQGAGYEQYF.

The V and J genes are TRBV7-2 and TRBJ1-4; TRBD1 matches 12 bases. J gave up 7 bases and V 3 bases, and 0 bases lay outside the gene matches. Germline V CDR1 and CDR2: SGHTA, FQGNSA. The CDR3 runs 14 residues. The CDR3 bases are TGTGCCAGCAGCTTGGGACAGGGGGCTGAAAAACTGTTTTTT. Protein sequence: CASSLGQGAEKLFF. Variable domain in full (rest from reference TRBV7-2 and TRBJ1-4): GAGVSQSPSNKVTEKGKDVELRCDPISGHTALYWYRQSLGQGLEFLIYFQGNSAPDKSGLPSDRFSAERTGGSVSTLTIQRTQQEDSAVYLCASSLGQGAEKLFFGSGTQLSVL.

The rearrangement joins TRBV29-1 to TRBJ2-5; D unresolved. The J call may be incorrect, as the DNA end agrees better with TRBJ2-7. The CDR3 runs 12 residues. CDR1 and CDR2 (germline): SQVTM, ANQGSEA. Here the CDR3 reads CSVDDWKYEQYF. Here the CDR3 DNA reads TGCAGCGTTGATGACTGGAAATACGAGCAGTACTTC.

V is TRBV4-1 and J is TRBJ2-3; 10 positions match TRBD1. The V and J ends lost 4 bases and 1 base, in that order; junction bases with no gene match: 5. This CDR3 contains 16 residues. Germline V gives CDR1 MGHRA, CDR2 YSYEKL. CDR3 amino acids: CASSRTTGGRTDTQYF. The CDR3 DNA sequence: TGCGCCAGCAGCCGCACGACAGGGGGCCGCACAGATACGCAGTATTTT.

J is TRBJ2-1 and V is TRBV5-1, with D uncertain. This CDR3 is 12 amino acids long. V lost 2 bases to trimming and J lost 5 bases, with 5 bases between them. Germline V CDR1 and CDR2: SGHRS, YFSETQ. CDR3 region: CASSFSDNEQFF. CDR3 sequence (DNA): TGCGCCAGCAGCTTCTCGGACAATGAGCAGTTCTTC.

J is TRBJ2-6 and V is TRBV27; 7 bases are shared with TRBD1. Germline lookup yields CDR1 MNHEY and CDR2 SMNVEV (reference sequence). This CDR3 region has 16 residues. V gave up 5 bases and J gave up 4 bases; unmatched junction bases: 8. The CDR3 spells CASSRNRGLGANVLTF. The CDR3 DNA sequence: TGTGCCAGCAGTAGGAACAGGGGTTTGGGGGCCAACGTCCTGACTTTC.

The chain couples TRBV18 to TRBJ2-7; 8 bases are shared with TRBD1. CDR1 and CDR2 from the germline V gene are KGHSH and LQKENI. The CDR3 is 14 residues long. Trimming cost V 2 bases and J 2 bases; bases outside gene matches: 2. The CDR3 bases are TGTGCCAGCTCACCAGGGGACAGGCCCTACGAGCAGTACTTC. Its protein is CASSPGDRPYEQYF.

CDR3 loop: CATSRERASVSYEQYF. The CDR3 coding sequence is TGTGCCACCAGCAGAGAGCGGGCATCAGTCTCCTACGAGCAGTACTTC. The rearrangement links TRBV15 to TRBJ2-7, with a possible D match to TRBD2 (5 bases). There are 16 residues in the CDR3. Germline loops: CDR1 LNHNV, CDR2 YYDKDF (reference sequence). V dropped 0 bases and J dropped 0 bases, with 12 bases sitting between them.

The rearrangement links TRBV28 to TRBJ2-3; D uncertain. The CDR3 is made up of 13 amino acids. V was cut by 5 bases and J by 2 bases, with 8 bases left in between. The germline V gene has CDR1 MDHEN and CDR2 SYDVKM. The CDR3 DNA reads TGTGCCAGCAGTACGGCATACACAGATACGCAGTATTTT. Its protein is CASSTAYTDTQYF. Full variable domain (remainder filled in from reference TRBV28 and TRBJ2-3): DVKVTQSSRYLVKRTGEKVFLECVQDMDHENMFWYRQDPGLGLRLIYFSYDVKMKEKGDIPEGYSVSREKKERFSLILESASTNQTSMYLCASSTAYTDTQYFGPGTRLTVL.

J is TRBJ2-5 and V is TRBV5-5; 7 bases fit TRBD1. Germline CDR1 and CDR2: SGHKS and YYEKEE (reference sequence). The CDR3 runs to 14 residues. V trimming: 7 bases; J trimming: 5 bases; junction bases outside the gene matches: 11. Here the CDR3 DNA reads TGTGCCAGCCTCCGCACAGGGGATGGGGAGACCCAGTACTTC. As protein: CASLRTGDGETQYF.

The chain recombines TRBV11-2 with TRBJ1-2; TRBD1 is a possible D gene (6 bases). In germline, CDR1 is SGHAT, CDR2 FQNNGV. The CDR3 length is 15 residues. Trimming removed 2 bases from V and 5 bases from J, with 15 bases in between. CDR3 sequence reads: CASSLPNTGLYGYTF. The DNA for the CDR3 is TGTGCCAGCAGCTTACCAAATACAGGGTTGTATGGCTACACCTTC.

The rearrangement links TRBV28 to TRBJ1-5, with D unclear. CDR3 length: 14 residues. Germline lookup yields CDR1 MDHEN and CDR2 SYDVKM. V was cut by 10 bases and J by 3 bases, with 16 bases left in between. The CDR3 DNA follows: TGTGCCACCTCTCCTAGGGAGTTCAATCAGCCCCAGCATTTT. This translates into CATSPREFNQPQHF.

V and J are TRBV19 and TRBJ1-1; 7 nucleotides match TRBD1. Losses at the gene ends were 2 bases for V and 1 base for J; bases not matched to a gene: 1. CDR3 length equals 14 residues. Germline-derived CDR1 and CDR2 are LNHDA and SQIVND (reference sequence). CDR3 sequence (DNA): TGTGCCAGTAGTATAACAGGGGCGAACACTGAAGCTTTCTTT. It translates to CASSITGANTEAFF. Based on the CDR3 plus reference TRBV19 and TRBJ1-1, the full variable domain is DGGITQSPKYLFRKEGQNVTLSCEQNLNHDAMYWYRQDPGQGLRLIYYSQIVNDFQKGDIAEGYSVSREKKESFPLTVTSAQKNPTAFYLCASSITGANTEAFFGQGTRLTVV.

V usage is TRBV7-9 and J usage is TRBJ1-2, with D maybe TRBD1 (6 bases). The CDR3 totals 13 residues. Germline CDR1 is SEHNR and CDR2 is FQNEAQ (reference sequence). Trimming left V 5 bases short and J 7 bases short, with 14 bases between. As DNA, the CDR3 is TGTGCCAGCAGCCAGGACAGAAGCTCTGGCTACACCTTC. Translated: CASSQDRSSGYTF.

V gene TRBV5-1 combines with J gene TRBJ1-2, with TRBD1 matching 9 bases. Trimming took 1 base from V and 2 from J; bases not matched to a gene: 6. Germline loops: CDR1 SGHRS, CDR2 YFSETQ. The CDR3 is 16 residues long. The CDR3: CASSLSGTGLNYGYTF. The CDR3 DNA sequence: TGCGCCAGCAGCTTGAGTGGGACAGGGCTCAACTATGGCTACACCTTC.

In this sample, this clone turned up once. The J gene is TRBJ1-1, the V gene TRBV6-6, with TRBD1 as a possible D gene (5 bases). Germline assignment: CDR1 MNHNY and CDR2 SVGAGI (reference sequence). Trimming left V 2 bases short and J 1 base short, with 8 bases between. The CDR3 runs to 14 residues. Written as DNA, the CDR3 is TGTGCCAGCAGTTACACAGGTGAGAACACTGAAGCTTTCTTT. This sequence encodes CASSYTGENTEAFF.

This chain connects TRBV7-3 to TRBJ2-2; TRBD2 agrees at 8 bases. This CDR3 is built from 16 residues. The V and J ends lost 6 bases and 7 bases, in that order; junction bases with no gene match: 13. Germline-derived CDR1 and CDR2 are SGHTA and FQGTGA. CDR3 sequence: CASSNTGTRDSGELFF. The CDR3 DNA reads as TGTGCCAGCAGTAATACCGGGACTAGGGATAGCGGGGAGCTGTTTTTT.

This clone appeared a single time. The chain uses TRBV15 and TRBJ1-2; D unresolved. V lost 0 bases and J lost 8, with 13 bases in between. Germline V gives CDR1 LNHNV, CDR2 YYDKDF (reference sequence). The CDR3 contains 14 residues. The CDR3 nucleotides read TGTGCCACCAGCAGAGATCTAGGGCTGGAGGGCTACACCTTC. It encodes CATSRDLGLEGYTF.

J is TRBJ1-6 and V is TRBV19; D gene unclear. This CDR3 comprises 15 residues. V lost 6 bases, J lost 7 bases, and 16 bases lay in between. Germline CDR1 is LNHDA and CDR2 is SQIVND (reference sequence). CDR3 nucleotides: TGTGCCAGTAGCGGGCAGGCAAACTTAAATTCACCCCTCCACTTT. Protein: CASSGQANLNSPLHF.

J is TRBJ2-5 and V is TRBV10-1; tentatively, D is TRBD1 or TRBD2 (5 bases each). The germline V gene has CDR1 WNHNN and CDR2 SYGVQD (reference sequence). The CDR3 has 11 amino acids. V was trimmed by 2 bases and J by 7 bases, leaving 5 bases between them. The CDR3 DNA sequence: TGCGCCAGCAGTGAGGGGGGGACCCAGTACTTC. Residues: CASSEGGTQYF.